A single sample is the source of the 25 T cell receptor beta chains below, sequenced in a study of blood T cell repertoires in COVID-19 (dated by TCRdb to about 2020). Receptors were amplified or captured by the immunoSEQ multiplex PCR assay. Held by TCRdb, this immuneACCESS table contains in-frame sequences only and omits some clones. Under half of the omission traces to an unresolved V gene where checked; the cause of the rest is unknown. Present in this sample are approximately 93,000 clones, 60% to 85% of which were seen just once. Roughly 9.8% of the sample comes from the top ten. The sequenced material came from peripheral blood. Receptors were obtained from a woman aged 80 or over with acute or convalescent COVID-19.

The chain combines TRBV2 with TRBJ1-5; no clear D. Deletions cut 7 bases from V and 6 bases from J, with 13 bases between. Germline CDR1 and CDR2: SNHLY and FYNNEI. The CDR3 length is 13 residues. In DNA, the CDR3 is TGTGCCAGCACTCAAGAGCCCCGTCAGCCCCAGCATTTT. Residues: CASTQEPRQPQHF.

This chain links TRBV28 with TRBJ1-1; a weak D match, TRBD1 (5 bases). This CDR3 has 16 residues. Deletions cut 6 bases from V and 2 bases from J, with 19 bases between. Looked up from germline, CDR1 is MDHEN and CDR2 is SYDVKM. Written as DNA, the CDR3 is TGTGCCAGCAGCACCTTGGGGGGTTTCAGTAACACTGAAGCTTTCTTT. It encodes CASSTLGGFSNTEAFF.

V and J are TRBV6-5 and TRBJ2-7; tentative D call: TRBD1 (6 bases). This CDR3 spans 13 amino acids. V shed 9 bases and J shed 3 bases, with 15 bases lying between them. Germline CDR1 is MNHEY and CDR2 is SVGAGI. The CDR3: CASQQGVNYEQYF. The CDR3 region has the DNA TGTGCCAGTCAACAGGGAGTTAACTACGAGCAGTACTTC.

This chain uses TRBV27 with TRBJ1-4; 7 bases line up with TRBD1. The CDR3 runs to 14 residues. Germline-derived CDR1 and CDR2 are MNHEY and SMNVEV (reference sequence). The V gene end was trimmed by 5 bases and the J gene end by 7 bases; junction bases not matched to a gene: 7. This chain's CDR3 is CASSPNRGSEKLFF. DNA of the CDR3: TGTGCCAGCAGTCCGAACAGGGGATCTGAAAAACTGTTTTTT.

This sequence joins TRBV11-2 and TRBJ2-3; 7 bases are shared with TRBD2. Looked up from germline, CDR1 is SGHAT and CDR2 is FQNNGV. V lost 6 bases, J lost 0 bases, and 12 bases stayed unmatched. This CDR3 is 17 amino acids long. CDR3 nucleotides: TGTGCCAGCAGTTTTCCAATAGCGGGCGCTAGCACAGATACGCAGTATTTT. Translating gives CASSFPIAGASTDTQYF.

The chain couples TRBV7-9 to TRBJ2-4; D possibly corresponds to TRBD1 (6 bases). The V and J ends lost 6 bases and 1 base respectively, with 19 bases between them. Germline V CDR1 and CDR2: SEHNR, FQNEAQ (reference sequence). This CDR3 is built from 17 residues. The CDR3 DNA follows: TGTGCCAGCAGTGAGGCCAGAACAGGGTGGGCCAAAAACATTCAGTACTTC. This gives the protein CASSEARTGWAKNIQYF.

For the CDR3, the DNA is TGTGCCAGCAGTCCCATGGGGGACGGGAGGTGGGAGACCCAGTACTTC. The encoded protein is CASSPMGDGRWETQYF. The chain uses TRBV28 and TRBJ2-5; 7 nucleotides agree with TRBD2. With 5 bases clipped from V and 5 bases from J, the junction kept 14 bases outside the gene matches. This CDR3 has 16 residues. Germline-derived CDR1 and CDR2 are MDHEN and SYDVKM. The full variable domain, in which reference TRBV28 and TRBJ2-5 provide the parts outside the CDR3, is DVKVTQSSRYLVKRTGEKVFLECVQDMDHENMFWYRQDPGLGLRLIYFSYDVKMKEKGDIPEGYSVSREKKERFSLILESASTNQTSMYLCASSPMGDGRWETQYFGPGTRLLVL.

This clone was found a few times. V gene TRBV21-1 combines with J gene TRBJ1-1; the D call in the table, TRBD1, was not verified against the DNA. TRBV21-1 is an annotated pseudogene. This CDR3 is built from 18 residues. The CDR3 is CASSRLTGTGTENTEAFF. CDR3 nucleotides: TGTGCCAGCAGCCGTCTAACCGGGACAGGGACGGAGAACACTGAAGCTTTCTTT.

The chain combines TRBV27 with TRBJ2-1, with a weak D call TRBD1 (5 bases). The ends were cut back, 5 bases at V and 4 bases at J, with 18 bases in the middle. This CDR3 is built from 16 residues. CDR1 MNHEY and CDR2 SMNVEV come from the germline V gene (reference sequence). In DNA form, the CDR3 reads TGTGCCAGCAGTGCTCAGGGTTGGGTCAGATACAATGAGCAGTTCTTC. Protein product: CASSAQGWVRYNEQFF.

This clone has a single count. The rearrangement uses TRBV6-5 and TRBJ1-2; 9 bases align to TRBD1. V shed 5 bases and J 1 base; nucleotides not matched to a gene: 5. CDR1 is MNHEY and CDR2 is SVGAGI in the germline V gene. The CDR3 has 15 residues. The CDR3 protein is CASSHGQGINYGYTF. CDR3 DNA sequence: TGTGCCAGCAGTCACGGACAGGGGATTAACTATGGCTACACCTTC.

CDR3 residues: CASSRGQTNEKLFF. The CDR3 DNA sequence: TGTGCCAGCAGTAGGGGTCAGACGAATGAAAAACTGTTTTTT. The chain employs TRBV6-5 and TRBJ1-4; possible D gene TRBD1, 5 bases. V lost 5 bases to trimming and J lost 5 bases, with 12 bases between them. Germline CDR1 is MNHEY and CDR2 is SVGAGI. This CDR3 has 14 amino acids.

The rearrangement uses TRBV28 and TRBJ2-3; perhaps TRBD2 as D (5 bases). This CDR3 is 12 amino acids long. V was clipped by 6 bases and J by 6 bases, with 10 bases between them. Germline values: CDR1 MDHEN, CDR2 SYDVKM. The CDR3 sequence is CASSLLVDTQYF. The CDR3 DNA follows: TGTGCCAGCAGCCTACTAGTGGATACGCAGTATTTT.

This clone appeared a few times. This chain connects TRBV6-1 to TRBJ2-5; 7 nucleotides line up with TRBD1. V gave up 3 bases and J gave up 0 bases; unmatched junction bases: 7. The germline V gene has CDR1 MNHNS and CDR2 SASEGT. The CDR3 extends over 16 amino acids. The CDR3 DNA sequence: TGTGCCAGCAGTGATTTAGGGGGACAGCACCAAGAGACCCAGTACTTC. Amino acids: CASSDLGGQHQETQYF.

This rearrangement joins TRBV28 to TRBJ2-7; TRBD1 aligns across 7 bases. The ends lost 6 bases at V and 1 base at J; junction bases unmatched: 9. Germline V gene data show CDR1 as MDHEN and CDR2 as SYDVKM. This CDR3 region has 15 residues. The CDR3 spells CASRSPRQGSYEQYF. The CDR3 DNA follows: TGTGCCAGCAGGTCCCCCCGACAGGGTTCCTACGAGCAGTACTTC.

The CDR3 nucleotides read TGCAGCGTTTTACCACAGGCTAACACTGAAGCTTTCTTT. Translation: CSVLPQANTEAFF. This chain uses TRBV29-1 with TRBJ1-1; D may be TRBD1 (5 bases). The CDR3 sequence is 13 residues long. V was pared by 5 bases and J by 2 bases, with 12 bases between. The germline V gene encodes CDR1 SQVTM and CDR2 ANQGSEA.

There are a few counts of this clone. The rearrangement uses TRBV28 and TRBJ2-4; 7 nucleotides align to TRBD2. The length of the CDR3 is 16 residues. V lost 4 bases, J lost 9 bases, and 15 bases stayed unmatched. CDR1 and CDR2 from the germline V gene are MDHEN and SYDVKM. CDR3 loop: CASSSLGGIATIIQYF. CDR3 sequence (DNA): TGTGCCAGCAGTTCCTTGGGGGGGATAGCCACGATCATTCAGTACTTC. Supplemented by reference TRBV28 and TRBJ2-4, the full variable domain reads DVKVTQSSRYLVKRTGEKVFLECVQDMDHENMFWYRQDPGLGLRLIYFSYDVKMKEKGDIPEGYSVSREKKERFSLILESASTNQTSMYLCASSSLGGIATIIQYFGAGTRLSVL.

The genes are TRBV6-5 and TRBJ2-5, with D possibly matching TRBD1 (6 bases). V was cut by 8 bases and J by 0 bases, with 7 bases left in between. The CDR3 sequence is 12 residues long. Germline V gives CDR1 MNHEY, CDR2 SVGAGI. In DNA form, the CDR3 reads TGTGCCAGCGGACAGAACCAAGAGACCCAGTACTTC. Translating it yields CASGQNQETQYF.

CDR3 region: CASSSFGLGTDTQYF. CDR3 sequence (DNA): TGTGCCAGCAGCTCTTTCGGACTAGGCACAGATACGCAGTATTTT. V gene TRBV7-2 combines with J gene TRBJ2-3, with 7 positions matching TRBD2. The CDR3 consists of 15 residues. V was pared by 4 bases and J by 1 base, with 5 bases of the junction left unmatched. CDR1 and CDR2 (germline): SGHTA, FQGNSA.

V gene TRBV6-6 combines with J gene TRBJ1-4; 8 nucleotides agree with TRBD1. Germline V gives CDR1 MNHNY, CDR2 SVGAGI (reference sequence). The length of the CDR3 is 15 residues. The trim removed 4 bases at V and 5 bases at J, leaving 6 bases unmatched. The CDR3 DNA sequence: TGTGCCAGCAGTTTCGGGACAGGCATCAATGAAAAACTGTTTTTT. Translation: CASSFGTGINEKLFF.

V is TRBV24-1 and J is TRBJ1-2, with D possibly being TRBD1 (5 bases). CDR3 length equals 15 residues. Trimming took 4 bases from V and 8 from J, leaving 19 bases between them. CDR1 is KGHDR and CDR2 is SFDVKD in the germline V gene. CDR3 nucleotide sequence: TGTGCCACCAGTGACCCCACATTAACAGGAGAAGGCTACACCTTC. Translated: CATSDPTLTGEGYTF.

This clone appeared a few times. The rearrangement uses TRBV29-1 and TRBJ2-3, with 8 positions matching TRBD2. The CDR3 consists of 14 residues. The junction had 1 base not matched to a gene; V was cut back by 1 base and J by 1 base. Germline lookup yields CDR1 SQVTM and CDR2 ANQGSEA. The CDR3 coding sequence is TGCAGCGTTGAAGGACTAGCGCGCACAGATACGCAGTATTTT. It codes for CSVEGLARTDTQYF.

The chain joins TRBV4-2 to TRBJ1-6; D may be TRBD1 (5 bases). The CDR3 sequence is 18 residues long. Deletions cut 5 bases from V and 9 bases from J, with 26 bases between. The germline gives CDR1 LGHNA, CDR2 YNFKEQ. The CDR3: CASSAGTQGPRGTSPLHF. In DNA form, the CDR3 reads TGTGCCAGCAGCGCCGGGACTCAGGGCCCCCGCGGAACTTCACCCCTCCACTTT.

This chain links TRBV5-6 with TRBJ1-5; 8 bases line up with TRBD1. The CDR3 is made up of 13 amino acids. Germline CDR1 and CDR2: SGHDT and YYEEEE. V lost 7 bases and J lost 3; bases outside the gene matches: 3. CDR3 in DNA: TGTGCCAGCGCAGGGGGCCCCAATCAGCCCCAGCATTTT. Its translation: CASAGGPNQPQHF. Supplemented by reference TRBV5-6 and TRBJ1-5, the full variable domain reads DAGVTQSPTHLIKTRGQQVTLRCSPKSGHDTVSWYQQALGQGPQFIFQYYEEEERQRGNFPDRFSGHQFPNYSSELNVNALLLGDSALYLCASAGGPNQPQHFGDGTRLSIL.

This clone was recorded many times. The chain carries TRBV30 and TRBJ1-3, with 7 bases fitting TRBD1. The V and J ends lost 5 bases and 4 bases, in that order; junction bases with no gene match: 5. The germline gives CDR1 GTSNPN, CDR2 SVGIG (reference sequence). This CDR3 has 13 residues. CDR3 residues: CAWATGSGNTIYF. CDR3 sequence (DNA): TGTGCCTGGGCGACAGGGTCCGGAAACACCATATATTTT.

The rearrangement links TRBV28 to TRBJ2-7, with 8 positions matching TRBD1. This CDR3 has 13 residues. The V gene end was trimmed by 7 bases and the J gene end by 1 base; junction bases not matched to a gene: 3. Germline V gives CDR1 MDHEN, CDR2 SYDVKM. The CDR3: CASTTGGSYEQYF. The CDR3 nucleotides read TGTGCCAGCACCACAGGGGGATCCTACGAGCAGTACTTC. The whole variable domain, remainder taken from reference TRBV28 and TRBJ2-7, is DVKVTQSSRYLVKRTGEKVFLECVQDMDHENMFWYRQDPGLGLRLIYFSYDVKMKEKGDIPEGYSVSREKKERFSLILESASTNQTSMYLCASTTGGSYEQYFGPGTRLTVT.